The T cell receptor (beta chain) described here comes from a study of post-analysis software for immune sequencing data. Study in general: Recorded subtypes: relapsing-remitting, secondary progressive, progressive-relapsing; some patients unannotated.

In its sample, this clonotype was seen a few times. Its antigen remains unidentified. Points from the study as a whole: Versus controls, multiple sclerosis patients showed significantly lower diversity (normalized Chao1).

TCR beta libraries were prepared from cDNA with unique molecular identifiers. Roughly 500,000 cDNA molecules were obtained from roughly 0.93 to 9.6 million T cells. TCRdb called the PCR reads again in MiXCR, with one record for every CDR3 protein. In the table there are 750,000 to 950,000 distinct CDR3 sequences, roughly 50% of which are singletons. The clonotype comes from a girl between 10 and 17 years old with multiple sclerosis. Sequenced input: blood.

In DNA form, the CDR3 reads TGCAGCGTTTCCGCGGTGGGATCTAGCACAGATACGCAGTATTTT. As protein: CSVSAVGSSTDTQYF. The chain combines TRBV29-1 with TRBJ2-3; no reliable D call. Germline V CDR1 and CDR2: SQVTM, ANQGSEA. V lost 5 bases and J lost 0, with 15 bases in between. The CDR3 is 15 residues long.